This T cell receptor beta chain was documented in a study of blood T cell repertoires in COVID-19. At the level of the study: PBMCs, B-cell-depleted T cells, or T cells were the source of the cDNA or gDNA that made up the material.

The CDR3 runs 16 residues. The germline V gene encodes CDR1 SGDLS and CDR2 YYNGEE. V was clipped by 4 bases and J by 8 bases, with 22 bases between them. Sequenced by immunoSEQ multiplex PCR; TCRdb stores in-frame clones only, minus some. This sample has under 75,000 clones, with around 88% found just once. The chain employs TRBV9 and TRBJ2-1; possible D gene TRBD1, 6 bases. Material: peripheral blood. The receptor was derived from an elderly woman with active COVID-19. In DNA form, the CDR3 reads TGTGCCAGCAGCCCCCTCGGACAGACCGGTTATCATGAGCAGTTCTTC. Translation: CASSPLGQTGYHEQFF.